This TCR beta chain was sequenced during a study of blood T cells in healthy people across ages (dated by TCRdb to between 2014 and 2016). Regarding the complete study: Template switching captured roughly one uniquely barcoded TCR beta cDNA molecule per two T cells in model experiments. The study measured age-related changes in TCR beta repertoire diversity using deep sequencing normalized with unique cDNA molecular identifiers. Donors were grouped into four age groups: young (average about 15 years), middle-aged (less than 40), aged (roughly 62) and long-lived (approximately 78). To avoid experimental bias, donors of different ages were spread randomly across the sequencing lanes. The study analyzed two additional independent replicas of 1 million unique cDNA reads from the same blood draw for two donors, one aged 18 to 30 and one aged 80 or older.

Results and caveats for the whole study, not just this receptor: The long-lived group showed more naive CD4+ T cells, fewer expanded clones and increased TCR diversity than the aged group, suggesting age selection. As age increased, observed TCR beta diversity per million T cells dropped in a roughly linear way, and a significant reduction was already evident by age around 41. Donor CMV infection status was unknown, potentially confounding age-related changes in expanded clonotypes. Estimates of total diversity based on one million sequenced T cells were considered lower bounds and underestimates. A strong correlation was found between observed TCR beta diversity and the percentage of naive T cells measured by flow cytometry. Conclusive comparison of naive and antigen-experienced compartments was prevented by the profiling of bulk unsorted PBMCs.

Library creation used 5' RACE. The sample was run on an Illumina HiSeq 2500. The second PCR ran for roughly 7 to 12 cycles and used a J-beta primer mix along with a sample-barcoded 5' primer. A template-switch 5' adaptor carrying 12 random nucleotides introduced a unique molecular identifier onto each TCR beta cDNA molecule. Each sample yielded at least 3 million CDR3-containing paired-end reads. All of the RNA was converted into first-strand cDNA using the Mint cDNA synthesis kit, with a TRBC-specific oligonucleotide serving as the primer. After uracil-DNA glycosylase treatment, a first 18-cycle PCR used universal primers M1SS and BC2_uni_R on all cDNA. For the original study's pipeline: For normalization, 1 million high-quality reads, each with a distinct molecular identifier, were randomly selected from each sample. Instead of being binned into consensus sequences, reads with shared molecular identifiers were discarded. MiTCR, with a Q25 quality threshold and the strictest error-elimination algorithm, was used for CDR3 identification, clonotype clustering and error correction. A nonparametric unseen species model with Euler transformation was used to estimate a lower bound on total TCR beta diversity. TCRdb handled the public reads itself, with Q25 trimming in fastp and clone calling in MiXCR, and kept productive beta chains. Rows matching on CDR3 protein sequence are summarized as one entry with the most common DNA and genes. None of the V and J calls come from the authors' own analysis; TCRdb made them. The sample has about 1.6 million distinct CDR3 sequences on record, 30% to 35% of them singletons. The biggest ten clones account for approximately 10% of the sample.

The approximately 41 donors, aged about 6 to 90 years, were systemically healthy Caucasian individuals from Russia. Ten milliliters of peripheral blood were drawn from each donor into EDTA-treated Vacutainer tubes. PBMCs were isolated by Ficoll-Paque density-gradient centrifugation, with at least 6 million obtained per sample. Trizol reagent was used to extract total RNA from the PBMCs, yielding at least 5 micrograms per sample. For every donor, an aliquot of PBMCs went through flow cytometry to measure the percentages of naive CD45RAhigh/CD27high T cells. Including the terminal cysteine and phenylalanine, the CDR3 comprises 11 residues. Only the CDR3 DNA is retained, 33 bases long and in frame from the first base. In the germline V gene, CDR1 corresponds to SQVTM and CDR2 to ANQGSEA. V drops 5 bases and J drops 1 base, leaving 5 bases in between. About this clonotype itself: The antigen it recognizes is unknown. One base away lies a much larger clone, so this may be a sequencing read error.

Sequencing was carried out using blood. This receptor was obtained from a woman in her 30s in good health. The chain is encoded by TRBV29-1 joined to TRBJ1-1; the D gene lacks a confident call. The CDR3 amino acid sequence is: CSVQENTEAFF. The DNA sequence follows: TGCAGCGTTCAGGAGAACACTGAAGCTTTCTTT.